This T cell receptor (beta chain) was retrieved from a study of cytomegalovirus exposure and HLA in healthy donors. With 60 Vbeta and 13 Jbeta primers, the PCR was carried out. Profiled with immunoSEQ multiplex PCR; TCRdb holds only in-frame clones, not every one. Among around 130,000 clones listed, 65% to 85% were seen once. Germline CDR1 and CDR2: WNHNN and SYGVQD (reference sequence). The CDR3 sequence is 14 residues long. J gave up 5 bases and V 6 bases, and 6 bases lay outside the gene matches. The source material was PBMCs. This receptor was identified in a middle-aged woman in good health and CMV-seronegative. This chain uses TRBV10-1 with TRBJ2-3, with TRBD2 matching over 9 bases. The CDR3 DNA is TGCGCCAGCAGCGTAGCGGGAGCTAAAGATACGCAGTATTTT. Protein: CASSVAGAKDTQYF.